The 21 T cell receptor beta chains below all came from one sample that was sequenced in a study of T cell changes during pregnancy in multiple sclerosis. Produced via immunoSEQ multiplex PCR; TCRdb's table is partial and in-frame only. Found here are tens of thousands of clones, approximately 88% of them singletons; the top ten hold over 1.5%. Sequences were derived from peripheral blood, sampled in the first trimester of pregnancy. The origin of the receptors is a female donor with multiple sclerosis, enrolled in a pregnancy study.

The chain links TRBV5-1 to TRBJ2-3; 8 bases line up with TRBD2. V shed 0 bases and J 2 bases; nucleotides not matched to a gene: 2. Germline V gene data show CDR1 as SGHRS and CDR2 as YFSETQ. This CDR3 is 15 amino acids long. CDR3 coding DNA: TGCGCCAGCAGCTTGGAGGGACTAGACACAGATACGCAGTATTTT. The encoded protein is CASSLEGLDTDTQYF.

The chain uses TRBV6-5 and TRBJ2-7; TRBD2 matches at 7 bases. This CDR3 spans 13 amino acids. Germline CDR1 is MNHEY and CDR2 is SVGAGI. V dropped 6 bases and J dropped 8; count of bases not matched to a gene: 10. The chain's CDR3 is CASSSSGLDKQYF. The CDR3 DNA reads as TGTGCCAGCAGCTCTTCCGGACTAGATAAGCAGTACTTC.

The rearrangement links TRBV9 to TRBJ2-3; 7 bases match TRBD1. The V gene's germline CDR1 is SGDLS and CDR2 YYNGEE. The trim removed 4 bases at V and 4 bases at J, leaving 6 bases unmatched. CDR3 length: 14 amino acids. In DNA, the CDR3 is TGTGCCAGCAGCCCTCGACAGGGTTCAGATACGCAGTATTTT. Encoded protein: CASSPRQGSDTQYF.

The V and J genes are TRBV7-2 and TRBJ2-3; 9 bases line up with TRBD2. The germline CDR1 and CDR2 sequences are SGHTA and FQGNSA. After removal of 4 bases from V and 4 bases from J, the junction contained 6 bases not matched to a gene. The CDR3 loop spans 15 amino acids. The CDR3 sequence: CASSSKREVADTQYF. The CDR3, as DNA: TGTGCCAGCAGCTCAAAGCGGGAGGTTGCAGATACGCAGTATTTT.

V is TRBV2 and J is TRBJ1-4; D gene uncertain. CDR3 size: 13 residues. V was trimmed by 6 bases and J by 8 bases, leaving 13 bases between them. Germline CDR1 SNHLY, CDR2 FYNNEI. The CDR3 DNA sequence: TGTGCCAGCAGGGACTCGATTAGAGAAAAACTGTTTTTT. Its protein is CASRDSIREKLFF.

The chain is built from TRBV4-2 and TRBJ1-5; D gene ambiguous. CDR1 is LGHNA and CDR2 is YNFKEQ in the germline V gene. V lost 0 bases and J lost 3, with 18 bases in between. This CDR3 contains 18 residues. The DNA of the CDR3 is TGTGCCAGCAGCCAAGATCTAGGAGGGTCCGGAAACAATCAGCCCCAGCATTTT. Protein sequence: CASSQDLGGSGNNQPQHF.

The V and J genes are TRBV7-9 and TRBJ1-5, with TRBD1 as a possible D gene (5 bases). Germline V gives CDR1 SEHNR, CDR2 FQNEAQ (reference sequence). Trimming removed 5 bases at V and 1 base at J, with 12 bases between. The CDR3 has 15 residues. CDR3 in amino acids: CASSPQAVSNQPQHF. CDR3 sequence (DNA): TGTGCCAGCAGCCCACAGGCGGTAAGCAATCAGCCCCAGCATTTT. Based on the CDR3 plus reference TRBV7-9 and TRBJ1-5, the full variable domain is DTGVSQNPRHKITKRGQNVTFRCDPISEHNRLYWYRQTLGQGPEFLTYFQNEAQLEKSRLLSDRFSAERPKGSFSTLEIQRTEQGDSAMYLCASSPQAVSNQPQHFGDGTRLSIL.

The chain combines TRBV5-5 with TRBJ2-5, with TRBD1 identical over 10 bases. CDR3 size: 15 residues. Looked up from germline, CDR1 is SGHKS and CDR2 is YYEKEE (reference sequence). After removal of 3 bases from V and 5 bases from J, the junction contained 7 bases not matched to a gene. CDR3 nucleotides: TGTGCCAGCAGCTACCCGGGACAGGGGCTGGAGACCCAGTACTTC. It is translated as CASSYPGQGLETQYF.

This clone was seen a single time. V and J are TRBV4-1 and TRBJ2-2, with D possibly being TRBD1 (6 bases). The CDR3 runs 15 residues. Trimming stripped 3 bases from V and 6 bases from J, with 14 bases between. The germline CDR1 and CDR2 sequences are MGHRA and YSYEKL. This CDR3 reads CASSQEPQGAGELFF. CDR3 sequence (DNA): TGCGCCAGCAGCCAGGAACCACAGGGCGCCGGGGAGCTGTTTTTT.

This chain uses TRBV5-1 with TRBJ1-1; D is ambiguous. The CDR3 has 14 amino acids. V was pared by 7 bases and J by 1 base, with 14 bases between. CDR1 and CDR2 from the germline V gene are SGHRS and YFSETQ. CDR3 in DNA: TGCGCCAGCTGCCGTGAGGGAGGGAACACTGAAGCTTTCTTT. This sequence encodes CASCREGGNTEAFF.

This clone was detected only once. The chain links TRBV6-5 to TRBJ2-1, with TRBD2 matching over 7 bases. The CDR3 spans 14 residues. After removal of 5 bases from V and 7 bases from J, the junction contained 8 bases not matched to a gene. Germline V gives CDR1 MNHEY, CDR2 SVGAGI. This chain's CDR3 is CASSRLADDNEQFF. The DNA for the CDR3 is TGTGCCAGCAGTCGGCTAGCGGATGATAATGAGCAGTTCTTC.

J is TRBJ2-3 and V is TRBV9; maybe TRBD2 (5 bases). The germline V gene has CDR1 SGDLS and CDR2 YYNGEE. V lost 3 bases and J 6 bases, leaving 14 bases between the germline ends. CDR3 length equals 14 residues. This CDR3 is CASSARNPGDTQYF. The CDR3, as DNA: TGTGCCAGCAGCGCCCGAAATCCGGGGGATACGCAGTATTTT.

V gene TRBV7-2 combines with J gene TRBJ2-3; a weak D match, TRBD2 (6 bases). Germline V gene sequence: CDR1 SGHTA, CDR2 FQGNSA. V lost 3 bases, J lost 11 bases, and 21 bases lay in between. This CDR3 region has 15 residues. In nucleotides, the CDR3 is TGTGCCAGCAGCTTCTCCCAGGGAGCCCAGGAGGGGCAGTATTTT. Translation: CASSFSQGAQEGQYF.

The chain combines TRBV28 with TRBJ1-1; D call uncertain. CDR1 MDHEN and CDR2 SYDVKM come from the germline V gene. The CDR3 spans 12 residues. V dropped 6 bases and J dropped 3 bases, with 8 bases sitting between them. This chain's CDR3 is CASSPDYTEAFF. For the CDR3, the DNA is TGTGCCAGCAGCCCTGACTACACTGAAGCTTTCTTT.

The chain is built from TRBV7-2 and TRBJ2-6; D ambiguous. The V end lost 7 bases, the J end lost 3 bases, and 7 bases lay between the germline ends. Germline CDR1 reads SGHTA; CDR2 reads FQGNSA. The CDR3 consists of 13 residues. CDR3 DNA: TGTGCCAGCACCCTAATTGGGGCCAACGTCCTGACTTTC. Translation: CASTLIGANVLTF.

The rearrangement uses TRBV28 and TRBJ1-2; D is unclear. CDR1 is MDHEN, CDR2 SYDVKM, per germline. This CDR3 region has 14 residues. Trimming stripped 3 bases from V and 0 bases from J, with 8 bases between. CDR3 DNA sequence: TGTGCCAGCAGTTTGGCCAGAACTAACTATGGCTACACCTTC. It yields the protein CASSLARTNYGYTF.

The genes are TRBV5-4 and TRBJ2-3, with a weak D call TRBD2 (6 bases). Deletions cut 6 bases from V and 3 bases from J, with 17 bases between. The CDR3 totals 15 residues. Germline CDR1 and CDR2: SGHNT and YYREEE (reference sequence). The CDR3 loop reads CASMRTGDVTDTQYF. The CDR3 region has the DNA TGTGCCAGCATGCGAACGGGAGATGTGACAGATACGCAGTATTTT.

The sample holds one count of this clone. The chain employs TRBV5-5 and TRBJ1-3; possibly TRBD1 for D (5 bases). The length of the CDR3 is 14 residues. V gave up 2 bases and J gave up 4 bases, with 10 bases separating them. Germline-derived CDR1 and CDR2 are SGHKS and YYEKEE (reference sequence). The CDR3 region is CASSFRTTGNTIYF. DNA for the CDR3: TGTGCCAGCAGCTTCCGGACAACCGGAAACACCATATATTTT.

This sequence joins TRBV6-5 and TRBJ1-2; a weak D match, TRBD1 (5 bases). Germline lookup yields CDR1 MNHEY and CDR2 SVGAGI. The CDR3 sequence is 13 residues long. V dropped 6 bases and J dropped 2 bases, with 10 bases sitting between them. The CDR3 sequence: CASREGSNYGYTF. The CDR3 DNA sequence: TGTGCCAGCAGGGAGGGGTCCAACTATGGCTACACCTTC.

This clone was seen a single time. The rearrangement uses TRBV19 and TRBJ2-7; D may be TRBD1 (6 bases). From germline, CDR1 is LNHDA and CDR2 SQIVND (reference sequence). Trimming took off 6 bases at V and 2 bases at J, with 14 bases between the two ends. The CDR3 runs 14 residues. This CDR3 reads CASSQVGDTYEQYF. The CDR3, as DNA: TGTGCCAGTAGCCAAGTAGGGGACACCTACGAGCAGTACTTC.

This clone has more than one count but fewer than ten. The CDR3 nucleotides read TGTGCCAGCAGTTTACCAGGGGTATACTATGGCTACACCTTC. This sequence encodes CASSLPGVYYGYTF. V is TRBV28 and J is TRBJ1-2; weak D call: TRBD1 (6 bases). Deletions cut 2 bases from V and 3 bases from J, with 10 bases between. Germline V gene lookup returns CDR1 MDHEN and CDR2 SYDVKM. The CDR3 length is 14 residues.